These 19 T cell receptor beta chains originate from one sample sequenced in a study of glioma-infiltrating T cells. The iRepertoire nested amplicon-rescue multiplex PCR amplified TCR alpha and beta CDR3s from RNA. TCRdb used MiXCR to reprocess the multiplex PCR reads, holding one entry per CDR3 protein. Seen here are over 80,000 distinct CDR3 sequences, approximately 42% observed once, and the top ten hold 35% to 40%. The sample comprised glioma tissue, nonneoplastic brain tissue, or PBMCs (not recorded which). The receptors were sampled from a human donor with low-grade glioma or glioblastoma, undergoing nonglioma brain surgery, or in good health (not recorded which).

Points on this clonotype: This may come from a read error, since a much larger clone is one base off. The gene calls are TRBV2 and TRBJ2-5; D gene unclear. The CDR3 is 12 amino acids. Germline values: CDR1 SNHLY, CDR2 FYNNEI. CDR3: CGSSVLGETQYF. The CDR3 nucleotides read TGTGGCAGCAGTGTGCTGGGAGAGACCCAGTACTTC.

On this clonotype itself: A much larger clone differs by one base, so this may be a read error. The chain is built from TRBV7-3 and TRBJ2-2; tentative D call: TRBD1 (6 bases). Germline assignment: CDR1 SGHTA and CDR2 FQGTGA. The germline V and J ends were trimmed by 2 bases and 3 bases, with 16 bases remaining between them. There are 17 residues in the CDR3. The CDR3 bases are TGTGCCAGCAGCTTATTAGCCGGGACAAGTTACACCGGGGAGCTGTTTTTT. As protein: CASSLLAGTSYTGELFF.

At least ten counts were recorded for this clonotype. The chain has TRBV7-2 and TRBJ2-1; D might be TRBD2 (6 bases). The V gene's germline CDR1 is SGHTA and CDR2 FQGNSA. With 4 bases removed from V and 7 bases from J, the gap between germline ends came to 14 bases. The CDR3 is 14 amino acids. DNA for the CDR3: TGTGCCAGCAGCTCCCCGGGACTTCATAATGAGCAGTTCTTC. This translates into CASSSPGLHNEQFF.

The genes are TRBV6-2 or TRBV6-3 and TRBJ2-1, with 9 bases aligning to TRBD1. The DNA matches TRBJ2-7 better at its end, which makes the J call doubtful. The CDR3 extends over 14 amino acids. Germline CDR1 is MNHEY and CDR2 is SVGEGT. The CDR3 protein is CASTPAGQGHEQYF. The CDR3 coding sequence is TGTGCCAGCACCCCGGCGGGACAGGGCCACGAGCAGTACTTC.

Only a few counts were recorded for this clonotype. The gene calls are TRBV14 and TRBJ2-1; D perhaps matches TRBD1 (5 bases). The germline gives CDR1 SGHDN, CDR2 FVKESK. This CDR3 contains 15 residues. V lost 8 bases and J lost 3, with 17 bases in between. As DNA, the CDR3 is TGTGCCAGCTCCGGAATAGGGGTCGGCTACAATGAGCAGTTCTTC. This sequence encodes CASSGIGVGYNEQFF.

V usage is TRBV27 and J usage is TRBJ2-7; 11 bases are a match to TRBD2. The CDR3 length is 16 residues. The J segment lost 5 bases and the V segment lost 7 bases, leaving 13 bases of the junction unmatched. Germline V gene sequence: CDR1 MNHEY, CDR2 SMNVEV (reference sequence). The CDR3 protein is CASNSILAGVIHEQYF. The CDR3 bases are TGTGCCAGCAATTCCATACTAGCGGGAGTTATACACGAGCAGTACTTC.

This clonotype was seen at least ten times. The V call is TRBV11-2, the J call TRBJ2-3, with 12 bases matching TRBD2. Trimming took 5 bases from V and 5 from J; bases not matched to a gene: 2. CDR1 is SGHAT and CDR2 is FQNNGV in the germline V gene. The CDR3 is 14 amino acids. The CDR3 nucleotides are TGTGCCAGCAGCGCGACTAGCGGGAGAGATACGCAGTATTTT. Its translation: CASSATSGRDTQYF.

This clonotype has at least ten counts. This rearrangement joins TRBV6-2 or TRBV6-3 to TRBJ2-3; TRBD1 is a possible D gene (5 bases). V dropped 4 bases and J dropped 4 bases, with 12 bases sitting between them. CDR1 and CDR2 (germline): MNHEY, SVGEGT. The CDR3 has 14 amino acids. CDR3 sequence: CASSFQGIADTQYF. In DNA, the CDR3 is TGTGCCAGCAGTTTTCAGGGAATCGCAGATACGCAGTATTTT.

This clonotype has at least ten counts. The CDR3 loop is CSALGQGGTEAFF. CDR3 DNA sequence: TGCAGCGCCTTGGGACAGGGTGGGACTGAAGCTTTCTTT. The chain carries TRBV29-1 and TRBJ1-1, with 9 bases that match TRBD1. The CDR3 runs to 13 residues. Germline V gene data show CDR1 as SQVTM and CDR2 as ANQGSEA. With 7 bases clipped from V and 5 bases from J, the junction kept 8 bases outside the gene matches.

Concerning this clonotype itself: With a much larger clone just one base away, this may be a read error. No conserved phenylalanine or tryptophan is present at the end of the CDR3, so a read error is the likely explanation. This chain links TRBV7-9 with TRBJ2-3; 7 bases line up with TRBD1. The CDR3 contains 15 residues. Germline-derived CDR1 and CDR2 are SEHNR and FQNEAQ (reference sequence). The V gene end was trimmed by 6 bases and the J gene end by 1 base; junction bases not matched to a gene: 7. For the CDR3, the DNA is TGTGCCAGCAGGGATTCAGGGGGTGGCACAGATACGCAGTATCTT. Protein product: CASRDSGGGTDTQYL.

This clonotype was recorded many times. The chain employs TRBV28 and TRBJ1-4; D unresolved. Germline CDR1 MDHEN, CDR2 SYDVKM. CDR3 length equals 15 residues. Trimming took off 6 bases at V and 5 bases at J, with 16 bases between the two ends. The CDR3 nucleotides read TGTGCCAGCAGCGTCCGGGTACATAGCAATGAAAAACTGTTTTTT. Translating gives CASSVRVHSNEKLFF.

This clonotype has at least ten counts. J is TRBJ1-5 and V is TRBV6-1; 7 nucleotides match TRBD1. The J segment lost 4 bases and the V segment lost 5 bases, leaving 8 bases of the junction unmatched. This CDR3 region has 15 residues. Germline-derived CDR1 and CDR2 are MNHNS and SASEGT. CDR3 protein: CASSNGQAINQPQHF. The CDR3 region has the DNA TGTGCCAGCAGTAACGGACAGGCCATTAATCAGCCCCAGCATTTT.

There are many counts of this clonotype. The CDR3 protein is CATQSDGEETQYF. The CDR3 nucleotides are TGTGCCACCCAATCAGACGGAGAAGAGACCCAGTACTTC. This sequence joins TRBV10-3 and TRBJ2-5; no definite D call. In germline, CDR1 is ENHRY, CDR2 SYGVKD. V was clipped by 10 bases and J by 3 bases, with 15 bases between them. The length of the CDR3 is 13 residues.

CDR3 DNA: TGCAGCGTTGAGGGACTAGCGGGGCCCACAGATACGCAGTATTTT. Its translation is CSVEGLAGPTDTQYF. The chain links TRBV29-1 to TRBJ2-3; TRBD2 matches 13 bases. The CDR3 loop spans 15 amino acids. V shed 3 bases and J 2 bases; nucleotides not matched to a gene: 2. Germline CDR1 and CDR2: SQVTM and ANQGSEA.

This clonotype was observed at least ten times. This chain links TRBV20-1 with TRBJ2-7; 9 positions agree with TRBD2. The CDR3 runs 14 residues. The germline gives CDR1 DFQATT, CDR2 SNEGSKA (reference sequence). Trimming at V came to 0 bases and at J to 4 bases, leaving 4 bases not matched to a gene. The CDR3 region is CSARDAGGPYEQYF. For the CDR3, the DNA is TGCAGTGCTAGAGACGCGGGAGGGCCATACGAGCAGTACTTC.

This clonotype was seen repeatedly, ten times or more. The chain employs TRBV24-1 and TRBJ2-3, with D unresolved. This CDR3 is built from 11 residues. V was shortened by 0 bases and J by 6 bases, with 0 bases between the two germline ends. Germline CDR1 reads KGHDR; CDR2 reads SFDVKD. The CDR3, as DNA: TGTGCCACCAGTGATTTGGATACGCAGTATTTT. Amino acids: CATSDLDTQYF.

The sample holds many counts of this clonotype. The chain couples TRBV5-4 to TRBJ2-1; 9 nucleotides align to TRBD1. Trimming at V came to 4 bases and at J to 5 bases, leaving 7 bases not matched to a gene. Germline V lookup: CDR1 SGHNT, CDR2 YYREEE (reference sequence). This CDR3 is built from 15 residues. The CDR3 loop reads CASSRWTGVNNEQFF. For the CDR3, the DNA is TGTGCCAGCAGCCGGTGGACAGGGGTCAACAATGAGCAGTTCTTC.

This clonotype occurred many times. J is TRBJ2-7 and V is TRBV7-9; no reliable D call. Germline CDR1 is SEHNR and CDR2 is FQNEAQ (reference sequence). The CDR3 is 15 amino acids. Between the trimmed V and J ends, which lost 5 bases and 4 bases, there was a span of 18 bases. The CDR3 bases are TGTGCCAGCAGCGACACCTTAGGGAAGAGGTACGAGCAGTACTTC. Its translation is CASSDTLGKRYEQYF.

This clonotype was seen many times. The genes are TRBV3-1 and TRBJ2-4; D unresolved. The CDR3 loop spans 18 amino acids. Germline assignment: CDR1 LGHDT and CDR2 YNNKEL (reference sequence). V was pared by 0 bases and J by 1 base, with 16 bases between. The CDR3 is CASSQEMRKERAKNIQYF. The CDR3 DNA is TGTGCCAGCAGCCAAGAAATGCGGAAGGAAAGGGCCAAAAACATTCAGTACTTC.